Below, 2 T cell receptor beta chains from the same sample are listed, as sequenced in a study of OX40 agonist ivuxolimab in advanced cancers. TCRdb's table, derived via immunoSEQ multiplex PCR, lists solely in-frame clones and lacks some. This sample carries 55,000 to 65,000 clones, over 80% of them seen once, and the ten largest clones take 1.9%. This specimen consisted of CD4+ or CD8+ T cells sorted from blood, obtained in a trial of the OX40 agonist ivuxolimab. These receptors were taken from an adult with an advanced solid tumor such as melanoma, head and neck, liver or kidney cancer.

J is TRBJ2-1 and V is TRBV7-6, with a possible D match to TRBD2 (5 bases). The CDR3 loop spans 16 amino acids. The V end was cut by 2 bases, the J end by 7 bases, with 18 bases between. Germline assignment: CDR1 SGHVS and CDR2 FNYEAQ. CDR3 sequence (DNA): TGTGCCAGCAGCTTATCGACGGCAGGACTCTTTAATGAGCAGTTCTTC. Amino acid sequence: CASSLSTAGLFNEQFF.

The J gene is TRBJ2-7, the V gene TRBV13; 9 bases are shared with TRBD1. The germline gives CDR1 PRHDT, CDR2 FYEKMQ (reference sequence). CDR3 length: 15 residues. V lost 5 bases and J lost 3; bases outside the gene matches: 8. The chain's CDR3 is CASSVPGQGDYEQYF. In nucleotides, the CDR3 is TGTGCCAGCAGCGTACCGGGACAGGGTGACTACGAGCAGTACTTC.